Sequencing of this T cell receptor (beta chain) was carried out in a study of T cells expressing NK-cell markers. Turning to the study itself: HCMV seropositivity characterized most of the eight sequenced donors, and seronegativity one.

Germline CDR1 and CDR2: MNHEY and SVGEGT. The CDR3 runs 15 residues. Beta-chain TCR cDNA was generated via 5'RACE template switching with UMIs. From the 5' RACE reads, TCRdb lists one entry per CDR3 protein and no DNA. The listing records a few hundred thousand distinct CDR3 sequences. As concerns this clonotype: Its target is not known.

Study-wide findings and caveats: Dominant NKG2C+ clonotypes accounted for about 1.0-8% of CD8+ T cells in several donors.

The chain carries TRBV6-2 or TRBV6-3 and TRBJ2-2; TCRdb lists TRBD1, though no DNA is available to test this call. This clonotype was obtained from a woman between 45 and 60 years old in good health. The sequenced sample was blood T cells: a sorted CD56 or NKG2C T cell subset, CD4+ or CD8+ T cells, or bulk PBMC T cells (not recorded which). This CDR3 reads CASRPGTGYTGELFF.